A selection of T cell receptor beta chains follows, all from one sample in a study of beta chain features in type 1 diabetes. The protocol was immunoSEQ multiplex PCR, while the TCRdb copy is restricted to in-frame clones and leaves out a portion. The repertoire includes hundreds of thousands of clones, around 15% of them detected once, and about 0.087% sits in the top ten. The specimen was naive CD4+ T cells from blood. The source of these receptors is a man younger than 35 in good health. CDR3s include the opening cysteine and the closing phenylalanine or tryptophan. A D gene is named only where the DNA matches it firmly. Clone size is given for some rows only: seen once, a few or many times, or a class if the clone is expanded.

clone_size	j_call	v_call	d_call	cdr3_aa	cdr3_nt
.	TRBJ2-1	TRBV5-1	.	CASSRLVEYTGQFF	TGCGCCAGCAGCCGTCTGGTGGAGTACACTGGGCAGTTCTTC
few	TRBJ2-7	TRBV7-9	TRBD2	CASSLTAGAYEQYF	TGTGCCAGCAGCTTAACAGCGGGAGCCTACGAGCAGTACTTC
few	TRBJ2-7	TRBV28	TRBD1	CASSGDRGEYEQYF	TGTGCCAGCAGTGGGGACAGGGGAGAATACGAGCAGTACTTC
.	TRBJ2-7	TRBV5-1	.	CASSLAVTGAGSYEQYF	TGCGCCAGCAGCTTGGCCGTAACTGGGGCCGGATCCTACGAGCAGTACTTC
few	TRBJ2-1	TRBV7-3	.	CASSLDRSGGQFF	TGTGCCAGCAGCTTAGACAGGTCGGGCGGGCAGTTCTTC
.	TRBJ1-2	TRBV27	.	CASSLAGTGYTF	TGTGCCAGCAGTTTGGCAGGGACCGGCTACACCTTC
.	TRBJ2-5	TRBV5-5	TRBD2	CASSPALAGGQETQYF	TGTGCCAGCAGCCCCGCCCTAGCGGGAGGGCAAGAGACCCAGTACTTC
few	TRBJ1-1	TRBV7-2	.	CASSPGLKNTEAFF	TGTGCCAGCAGCCCGGGGCTAAAGAACACTGAAGCTTTCTTT
.	TRBJ2-5	TRBV19	TRBD1	CASSLKQGYQETQYF	TGTGCCAGTAGTCTGAAACAGGGGTATCAAGAGACCCAGTACTTC
.	TRBJ2-2	TRBV12-5	TRBD2	CASATSGSNTGELFF	TGTGCTAGCGCAACTAGCGGATCGAACACCGGGGAGCTGTTTTTT
.	TRBJ2-1	TRBV19	.	CASSIWAVLSADFYNEQFF	TGTGCCAGTAGTATCTGGGCAGTTCTGTCTGCCGATTTTTACAATGAGCAGTTCTTC
few	TRBJ2-6	TRBV5-1	.	CASKYGADHSGANVLTF	TGCGCCAGCAAGTATGGGGCGGATCACTCTGGGGCCAACGTCCTGACTTTC
.	TRBJ1-2	TRBV25-1	.	CASSAVSTYGYTF	TGTGCCAGCAGTGCAGTTAGCACCTATGGCTACACCTTC
many	TRBJ2-4	TRBV16	.	CASSQLSPGAAKNIQYF	TGTGCCAGCAGCCAATTGAGTCCAGGGGCTGCCAAAAACATTCAGTACTTC
.	TRBJ2-5	TRBV9	.	CASSAVGRETQYF	TGTGCCAGCAGCGCCGTTGGGAGGGAGACCCAGTACTTC